This passage covers 7 T cell receptor beta chains from one sample sequenced in a study of OX40 agonist ivuxolimab in advanced cancers. Repertoires were generated with immunoSEQ multiplex PCR, while TCRdb's copy carries only in-frame clones and drops some. Seen here are some 64,000 clones, roughly 84% observed once, and the top ten hold under 0.65%. Specimen: CD4+ or CD8+ T cells sorted from blood, collected in a trial of the OX40 agonist ivuxolimab. Receptors originate from an adult with an advanced solid tumor such as melanoma, head and neck, liver or kidney cancer.

The gene calls are TRBV27 and TRBJ1-4, with TRBD1 identical over 12 bases. The junction had 1 base not matched to a gene; V was cut back by 6 bases and J by 8 bases. The CDR3 contains 13 residues. CDR1 and CDR2 (germline): MNHEY, SMNVEV (reference sequence). The CDR3 loop is CASRGTGGEKLFF. CDR3 sequence (DNA): TGTGCCAGCAGAGGGACAGGGGGCGAAAAACTGTTTTTT.

The V gene is TRBV10-2, the J gene TRBJ1-1, with TRBD1 as a possible D gene (5 bases). V shed 6 bases and J shed 6 bases, with 20 bases lying between them. The CDR3 length is 15 residues. Germline CDR1 and CDR2: WSHSY and SAAADI. This chain's CDR3 is CASSNRDWLVPEAFF. In nucleotides, the CDR3 is TGCGCCAGCAGCAATCGGGACTGGCTCGTCCCTGAAGCTTTCTTT.

This clone is a singleton in its sample. The chain links TRBV19 to TRBJ1-2; D not certain. The germline CDR1 and CDR2 sequences are LNHDA and SQIVND (reference sequence). Trimming cost V 4 bases and J 6 bases, with 6 bases left between them. CDR3 length: 11 residues. The CDR3 DNA reads TGTGCCAGTAGTAGTGGAGATGGCTACACCTTC. It translates to CASSSGDGYTF.

The CDR3 DNA reads as TGCGCCAGCAGTGAGTCGAACACCGGGGAGCTGTTTTTT. Encoded protein: CASSESNTGELFF. This sequence joins TRBV10-1 and TRBJ2-2; D remains unclear. CDR3 length: 13 residues. V was clipped by 0 bases and J by 1 base, with 0 bases between them. Per germline, CDR1 WNHNN and CDR2 SYGVQD (reference sequence).

This clone was observed a single time. The chain employs TRBV6-1 and TRBJ2-1; D call uncertain. Germline V CDR1 and CDR2: MNHNS, SASEGT. V gave up 3 bases and J gave up 9 bases, with 21 bases separating them. The CDR3 consists of 16 residues. The chain's CDR3 is CASSDVGKSPRGEQFF. CDR3 coding DNA: TGTGCCAGCAGTGATGTAGGCAAATCCCCCCGCGGTGAGCAGTTCTTC.

By proportion, this clone is medium-sized. The chain joins TRBV18 to TRBJ2-2; 9 bases map to TRBD2. CDR1 and CDR2 from the germline V gene are KGHSH and LQKENI. The CDR3 length is 16 residues. The J segment lost 3 bases and the V segment lost 6 bases, leaving 8 bases of the junction unmatched. The CDR3 DNA reads TGTGCCAGCTCCCAGAATGTAGCGGGAGACACCGGGGAGCTGTTTTTT. Protein: CASSQNVAGDTGELFF. The variable domain in full, completed from reference TRBV18 and TRBJ2-2, reads NAGVMQNPRHLVRRRGQEARLRCSPMKGHSHVYWYRQLPEEGLKFMVYLQKENIIDESGMPKERFSAEFPKEGPSILRIQQVVRGDSAAYFCASSQNVAGDTGELFFGEGSRLTVL.

The table lists this clone with a few counts. This chain joins TRBV29-1 and TRBJ2-1, with 7 nucleotides matching TRBD2. The CDR3 is 14 amino acids. Germline lookup yields CDR1 SQVTM and CDR2 ANQGSEA. After removal of 7 bases from V and 0 bases from J, the junction contained 6 bases not matched to a gene. CDR3 in DNA: TGCAGCGCCCAAGCGGGGAGCTCCTACAATGAGCAGTTCTTC. Amino acid sequence: CSAQAGSSYNEQFF.